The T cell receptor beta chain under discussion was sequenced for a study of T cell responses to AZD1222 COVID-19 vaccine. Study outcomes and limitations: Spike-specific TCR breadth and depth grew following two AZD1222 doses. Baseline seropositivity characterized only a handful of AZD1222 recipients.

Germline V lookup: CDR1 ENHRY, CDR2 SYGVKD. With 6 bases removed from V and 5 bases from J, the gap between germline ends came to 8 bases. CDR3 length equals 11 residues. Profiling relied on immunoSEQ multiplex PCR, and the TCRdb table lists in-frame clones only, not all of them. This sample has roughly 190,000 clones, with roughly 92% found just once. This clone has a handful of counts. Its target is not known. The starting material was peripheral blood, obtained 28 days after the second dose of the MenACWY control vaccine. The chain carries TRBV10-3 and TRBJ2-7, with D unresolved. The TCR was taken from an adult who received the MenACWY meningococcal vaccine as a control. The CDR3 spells CAIRNIDEQYF. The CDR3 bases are TGTGCCATCAGGAACATCGACGAGCAGTACTTC.